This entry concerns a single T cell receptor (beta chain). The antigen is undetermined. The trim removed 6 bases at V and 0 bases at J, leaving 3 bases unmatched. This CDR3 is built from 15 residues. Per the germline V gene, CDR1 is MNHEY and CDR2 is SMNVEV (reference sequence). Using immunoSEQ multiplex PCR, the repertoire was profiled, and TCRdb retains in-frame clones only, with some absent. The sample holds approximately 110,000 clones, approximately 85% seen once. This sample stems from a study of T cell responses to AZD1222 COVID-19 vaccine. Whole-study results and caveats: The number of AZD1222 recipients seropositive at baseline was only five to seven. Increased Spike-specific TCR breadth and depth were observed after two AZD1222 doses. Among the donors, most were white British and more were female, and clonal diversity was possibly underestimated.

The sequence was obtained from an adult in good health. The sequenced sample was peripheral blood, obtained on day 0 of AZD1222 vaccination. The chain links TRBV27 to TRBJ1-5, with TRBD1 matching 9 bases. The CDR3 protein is CASRPGQGSNQPQHF. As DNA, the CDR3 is TGTGCCAGCAGGCCGGGACAGGGTAGCAATCAGCCCCAGCATTTT.